The sequence of this TCR beta chain was determined in a study of B cell selection in AIRE deficiency. General observations from the study: Around 33% of healthy-shared Treg sequences were found among patient Tconv cells. Patient Tconv and Treg cells showed healthy-like TCRBV usage, CDR3 length, diversity.

Trimming removed 6 bases at V and 2 bases at J, with 11 bases between. Looked up from germline, CDR1 is KGHSH and CDR2 is LQKENI. The CDR3 covers 13 residues. The assay was immunoSEQ multiplex PCR, and TCRdb's table has in-frame clones only and misses some. The sample has tens of thousands of clones, approximately 94% seen once; the top ten hold around 2%. Regulatory T cells were sorted as CD4+CD25hiCD127low/negative. As for this clone: No antigen is known for it.

This TCR was recovered from a human donor with AIRE deficiency. The J gene is TRBJ2-7, the V gene TRBV18; D is possibly TRBD1 or TRBD2 (5 bases each). Input material: Tregs sorted from PBMCs. The CDR3 nucleotides are TGTGCCAGCTCCCTCGAGGGACCCTACGAGCAGTACTTC. It yields the protein CASSLEGPYEQYF.